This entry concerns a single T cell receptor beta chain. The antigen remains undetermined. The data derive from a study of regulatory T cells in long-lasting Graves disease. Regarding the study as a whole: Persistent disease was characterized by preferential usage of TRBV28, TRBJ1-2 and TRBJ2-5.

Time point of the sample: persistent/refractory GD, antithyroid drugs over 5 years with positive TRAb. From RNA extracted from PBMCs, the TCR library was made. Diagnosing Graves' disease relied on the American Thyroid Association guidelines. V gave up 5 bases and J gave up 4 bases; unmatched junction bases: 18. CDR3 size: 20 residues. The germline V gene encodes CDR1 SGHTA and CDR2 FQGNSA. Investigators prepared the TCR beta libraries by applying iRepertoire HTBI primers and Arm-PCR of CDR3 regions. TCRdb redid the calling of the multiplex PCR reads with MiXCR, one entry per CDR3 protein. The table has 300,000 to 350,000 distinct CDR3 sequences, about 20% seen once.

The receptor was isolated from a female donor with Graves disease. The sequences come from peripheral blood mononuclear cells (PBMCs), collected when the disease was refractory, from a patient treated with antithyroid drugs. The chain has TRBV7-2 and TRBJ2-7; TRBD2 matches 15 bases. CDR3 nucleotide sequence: TGTGCCAGCAGCGTAAAGGCCTTCTCGGGACTAGCGGGGGGAGGATACGAGCAGTACTTC. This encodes CASSVKAFSGLAGGGYEQYF.